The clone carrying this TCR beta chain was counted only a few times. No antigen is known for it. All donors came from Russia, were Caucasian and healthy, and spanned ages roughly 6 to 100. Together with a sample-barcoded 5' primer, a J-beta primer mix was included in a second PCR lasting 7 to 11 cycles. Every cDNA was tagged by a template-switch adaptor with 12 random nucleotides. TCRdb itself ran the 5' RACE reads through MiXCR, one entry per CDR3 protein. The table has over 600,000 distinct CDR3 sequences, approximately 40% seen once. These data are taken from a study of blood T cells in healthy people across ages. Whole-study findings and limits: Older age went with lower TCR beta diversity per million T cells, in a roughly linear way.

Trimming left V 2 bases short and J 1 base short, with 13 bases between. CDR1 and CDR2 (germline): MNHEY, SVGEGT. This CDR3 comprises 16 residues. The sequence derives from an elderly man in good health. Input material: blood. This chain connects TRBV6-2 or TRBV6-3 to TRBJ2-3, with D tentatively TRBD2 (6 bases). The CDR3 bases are TGTGCCAGCAGTTACAAATCCGGAGGGGGCACAGATACGCAGTATTTT. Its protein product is CASSYKSGGGTDTQYF.